A single TCR beta chain is shown here with its context. Its cognate antigen has yet to be identified. Qualities for individual bases were not recorded, and no much larger clone is one base off. The data were obtained in a study of cytomegalovirus exposure and HLA in healthy donors (dated by TCRdb to 2017 to 2019). Notes on the research overall: The 550 to 750 repertoires of the first cohort and the roughly 110 validation repertoires were produced on the same platform, according to a later analysis. The aim of the study was to test whether cataloging public T cell receptors could identify signatures of past pathogen exposure. In addition to the first cohort of 666 subjects, a separate validation cohort of 130 or so different subjects was used. To predict cytomegalovirus infection status, the study brought together high-throughput TCR immunosequencing, statistical association of individual TCRs with disease status, and machine learning. The investigation overall reported the following: In the study, approximately 160 TCR beta chains were listed as associated with cytomegalovirus. Most TCR sequences were observed very rarely across donors, whereas some public TCRs were present in many individuals. A later analysis lacked HLA typing for the validation cohort, so it scored co-occurrence in that cohort across all 110 or so repertoires. It was suggested by the authors that the approach could potentially be generalized to other disease states and immunological phenotypes. The classifier was reported to diagnose cytomegalovirus status with high specificity and sensitivity in both the original cohort and the validation cohort. In vitro tests confirmed that a few of the cytomegalovirus-associated TCR beta chains recognize cytomegalovirus antigens. Of the cluster scores, roughly 95% were above 0 in a later analysis, which found that TCRs clustered in the first cohort also tended to co-occur in the 120 validation repertoires.

The donors were included in the validation cohort of over a hundred subjects, a group kept apart from the roughly 670-subject first cohort. CDR1 is given as SGHNT and CDR2 as YYREEE, both from the germline V gene (reference sequence). V and J lose 3 bases and 3 bases, and a span of 16 bases separates them. Counted from cysteine to phenylalanine, this CDR3 has 16 amino acids. Just CDR3 DNA is preserved here, 48 bases in frame from base 1. The library was made by the immunoSEQ multiplex PCR assay. Per the original workflow: To diagnose cytomegalovirus status from the catalog of TCR beta chain sequences, a statistical classification framework was built. Held by TCRdb, this immuneACCESS table contains in-frame sequences only and omits some clones. Under half of the omission traces to an unresolved V gene where checked; the cause of the rest is unknown. D and trimming come from the DNA, and the V and J calls and clone size come from that table. The sample table records approximately 180,000 clones; 86% of these occur just once. More than 1.1% of the sample belongs to the ten largest clones.

The source is a young woman in good health and CMV-seronegative. What was sequenced was PBMCs. The chain joins TRBV5-4 to TRBJ1-5; confidence is insufficient to name the D gene. Read as DNA, the sequence is TGTGCCAGCAGCTGGGGAGGACGTACCTTCAATCAGCCCCAGCATTTT. It translates as CASSWGGRTFNQPQHF.